What follows are 14 T cell receptor beta chains derived from one specimen sequenced in a study of T cell repertoires in cytomegalovirus infection. These receptors have no known antigen. TCRdb itself ran the reads through MiXCR, one entry per CDR3 protein. The sample shows about 130,000 distinct CDR3 sequences, more than 20% of them seen only once. The sample consisted of PBMCs, sequenced either directly or after in vitro stimulation (not recorded which). The receptors shown here come from a human donor in good health (CMV status not recorded). Some clones in this sample may be carry-over from other donors' samples.

This clonotype showed up many times. This rearrangement joins TRBV7-8 to TRBJ1-1; D not certain. The CDR3 has 13 residues. The V gene lost 1 base and the J gene lost 4 bases, with 7 bases spanning the gap. Germline CDR1 and CDR2: SGHVS and FQNEAQ. In DNA form, the CDR3 reads TGTGCCAGCAGCTTAGGGGCTTTCACTGAAGCTTTCTTT. This gives the protein CASSLGAFTEAFF.

This chain connects TRBV10-3 to TRBJ2-3, with 8 bases that match TRBD1. CDR3 length: 16 amino acids. V was pared by 9 bases and J by 4 bases, with 15 bases of the junction left unmatched. CDR1 is ENHRY and CDR2 is SYGVKD in the germline V gene. The DNA for the CDR3 is TGTGCCATATCGACAGGGGTAGGCCAGGGGGCAGATACGCAGTATTTT. It yields the protein CAISTGVGQGADTQYF.

This clonotype was observed at least ten times. The chain joins TRBV7-2 to TRBJ2-3, with 11 bases aligning to TRBD2. The CDR3 spans 15 residues. CDR1 and CDR2 (germline): SGHTA, FQGNSA. J gave up 5 bases and V 5 bases, and 6 bases lay outside the gene matches. The CDR3 region is CASSQLAGVIDTQYF. DNA for the CDR3: TGTGCCAGCAGCCAACTAGCGGGAGTCATAGATACGCAGTATTTT.

This clonotype was seen more than once but under ten times. The chain couples TRBV5-5 to TRBJ2-1, with 12 bases fitting TRBD1. Germline V gives CDR1 SGHKS, CDR2 YYEKEE (reference sequence). The CDR3 contains 16 residues. The V segment lost 3 bases and the J segment 10 bases; nucleotides outside the gene matches: 11. CDR3 in DNA: TGTGCCAGCAGCTCGATAACCGGGACAGGGGGCTTGGAGCAGTTCTTC. Protein product: CASSSITGTGGLEQFF.

This clonotype turned up a few times. The gene calls are TRBV10-3 and TRBJ2-3; D unclear. Per the germline V gene, CDR1 is ENHRY and CDR2 is SYGVKD. CDR3 length: 12 amino acids. The germline V and J ends were trimmed by 0 bases and 6 bases, with 4 bases remaining between them. CDR3 in DNA: TGTGCCATCAGTGAGTCATCGGATACGCAGTATTTT. It translates to CAISESSDTQYF.

CDR3 nucleotides: TGTGCCAGCAGCTTATTCGGGACACTGAACACTGAAGCTTTCTTT. Translating it yields CASSLFGTLNTEAFF. This rearrangement joins TRBV7-3 to TRBJ1-1; maybe TRBD1 (6 bases). Germline V gives CDR1 SGHTA, CDR2 FQGTGA. V was trimmed by 2 bases and J by 0 bases, leaving 10 bases between them. CDR3 length equals 15 residues.

J is TRBJ2-2 and V is TRBV11-2; D ambiguous. The CDR3 is 16 residues long. Germline CDR1 SGHAT, CDR2 FQNNGV. The V and J ends lost 3 bases and 2 bases respectively, with 13 bases between them. CDR3 sequence: CASSFNISRNTGELFF. CDR3 DNA: TGTGCCAGCAGCTTCAATATCAGTAGAAACACCGGGGAGCTGTTTTTT.

This clonotype is a singleton in its sample. This chain links TRBV29-1 with TRBJ2-6; D uncertain. CDR3 length: 15 amino acids. Germline CDR1 reads SQVTM; CDR2 reads ANQGSEA. V was pared by 3 bases and J by 0 bases, with 9 bases between. The CDR3 sequence is CSVDRSDSGANVLTF. CDR3 in DNA: TGCAGCGTTGACAGGTCGGACTCTGGGGCCAACGTCCTGACTTTC.

The chain couples TRBV7-2 to TRBJ2-5; no clear D gene. The V end was cut by 3 bases, the J end by 5 bases, with 7 bases between. Germline V gives CDR1 SGHTA, CDR2 FQGNSA. The CDR3 loop spans 12 amino acids. The CDR3 nucleotides are TGTGCCAGCAGCTTTAGTTCCGAGACCCAGTACTTC. Its protein is CASSFSSETQYF.

V gene TRBV18 combines with J gene TRBJ1-6; 9 nucleotides align to TRBD1. The CDR3 extends over 16 amino acids. After removal of 1 base from V and 10 bases from J, the junction contained 8 bases not matched to a gene. CDR1 is KGHSH and CDR2 is LQKENI in the germline V gene. DNA of the CDR3: TGTGCCAGCTCACCACTCCGGGACAGGGTGATCTCACCCCTCCACTTT. Translating gives CASSPLRDRVISPLHF.

The chain links TRBV10-3 to TRBJ2-3; D may be TRBD1 (5 bases). Deletions cut 7 bases from V and 1 base from J, with 12 bases between. CDR1 is ENHRY and CDR2 is SYGVKD in the germline V gene. The CDR3 loop spans 14 amino acids. The CDR3 nucleotides are TGTGCCATCAATTTCGGCAGGGGCACAGATACGCAGTATTTT. Translated: CAINFGRGTDTQYF.

This clonotype was counted between two and nine times. The CDR3 nucleotides read TGTGCCAGCAGCTCCGAGGGACAGAGCTACAATGAGCAGTTCTTC. Its translation is CASSSEGQSYNEQFF. The chain recombines TRBV7-9 with TRBJ2-1; TRBD1 matches at 7 bases. This CDR3 is built from 15 residues. Per the germline V gene, CDR1 is SEHNR and CDR2 is FQNEAQ (reference sequence). V was clipped by 4 bases and J by 3 bases; unmatched bases: 6.

This rearrangement joins TRBV6-2 or TRBV6-3 to TRBJ1-5, with D maybe TRBD1 (6 bases). Trimming left V 8 bases short and J 7 bases short, with 15 bases between. The CDR3 has 13 amino acids. Per germline, CDR1 MNHEY and CDR2 SVGEGT. CDR3 nucleotides: TGTGCCAGCGGAACAGGGTTGGGGCAGCCCCAGCATTTT. The encoded protein is CASGTGLGQPQHF.

This clonotype was seen more than once but under ten times. This chain links TRBV24-1 with TRBJ1-5; the D is unclear. This CDR3 spans 13 amino acids. CDR1 KGHDR and CDR2 SFDVKD come from the germline V gene. The germline V and J ends were trimmed by 5 bases and 3 bases, with 7 bases remaining between them. CDR3 amino acids: CATSGQFNQPQHF. The CDR3 DNA sequence: TGTGCCACCAGTGGCCAGTTCAATCAGCCCCAGCATTTT.